The clone carrying this T cell receptor (beta chain) was observed many times. The sample's time point: newly diagnosed GD, antithyroid drugs for less than 3 months. PBMCs were the source of the RNA used for TCR sequencing. CDR3 regions were amplified by Arm-PCR using iRepertoire HTBI primers to build TCR beta libraries. TCRdb recomputed calls from the multiplex PCR reads with MiXCR, one row per CDR3 protein. Of 360,000 or so distinct CDR3 sequences in the sample, around 11% were seen once. The data stem from a study of regulatory T cells in long-lasting Graves disease. Between the trimmed V and J ends, which lost 4 bases and 0 bases, there was a span of 7 bases. Germline V lookup: CDR1 MNHEY, CDR2 SVGAGI. The CDR3 totals 15 residues. The sample was also linked to a second study, of T cells in Graves' hyperthyroidism and ophthalmopathy.

Here the sequenced sample was peripheral blood mononuclear cells (PBMCs), taken at new diagnosis, from a patient treated with antithyroid drugs. This clonotype originated in a woman aged 18-35 years with Graves disease. The chain carries TRBV6-5 and TRBJ1-6; no definite D call. The CDR3 is CASSLFISYNSPLHF. The CDR3 coding sequence is TGTGCCAGCAGTTTATTTATCTCCTATAATTCACCCCTCCACTTT.